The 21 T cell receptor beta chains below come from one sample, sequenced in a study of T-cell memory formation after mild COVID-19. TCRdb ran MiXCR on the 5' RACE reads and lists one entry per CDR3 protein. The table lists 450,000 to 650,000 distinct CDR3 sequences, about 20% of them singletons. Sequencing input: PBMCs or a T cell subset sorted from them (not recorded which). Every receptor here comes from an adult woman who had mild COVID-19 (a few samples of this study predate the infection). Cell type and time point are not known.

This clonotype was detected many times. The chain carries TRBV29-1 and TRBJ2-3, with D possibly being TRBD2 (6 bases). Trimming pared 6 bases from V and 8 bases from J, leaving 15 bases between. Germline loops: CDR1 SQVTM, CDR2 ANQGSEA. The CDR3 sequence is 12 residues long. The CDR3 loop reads CSVDRLDGTQYF. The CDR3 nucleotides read TGCAGCGTAGACCGACTAGACGGTACGCAGTATTTT.

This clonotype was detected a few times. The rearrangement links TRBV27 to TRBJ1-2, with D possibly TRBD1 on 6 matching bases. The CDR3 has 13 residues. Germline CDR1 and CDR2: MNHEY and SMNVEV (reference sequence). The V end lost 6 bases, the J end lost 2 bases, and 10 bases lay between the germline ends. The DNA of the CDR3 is TGTGCCAGCAGAAGGACAGCGAACTATGGCTACACCTTC. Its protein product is CASRRTANYGYTF.

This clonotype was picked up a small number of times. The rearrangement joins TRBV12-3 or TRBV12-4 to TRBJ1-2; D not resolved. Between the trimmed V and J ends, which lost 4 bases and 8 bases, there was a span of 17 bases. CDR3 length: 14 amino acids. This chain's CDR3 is CASSSIPPGYGYTF. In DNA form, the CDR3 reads TGTGCCAGCAGTTCCATCCCCCCCGGATACGGCTACACCTTC.

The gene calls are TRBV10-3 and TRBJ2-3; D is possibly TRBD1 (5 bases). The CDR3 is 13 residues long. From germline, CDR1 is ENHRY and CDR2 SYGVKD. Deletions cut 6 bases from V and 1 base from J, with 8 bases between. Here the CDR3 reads CAIRDIRTDTQYF. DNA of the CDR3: TGTGCCATCAGGGACATCCGCACAGATACGCAGTATTTT.

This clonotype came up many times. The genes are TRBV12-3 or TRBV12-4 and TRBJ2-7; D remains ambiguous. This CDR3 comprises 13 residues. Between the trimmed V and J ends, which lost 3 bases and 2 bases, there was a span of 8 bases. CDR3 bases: TGTGCCAGCAGTTTCCTGGAAACCTACGAGCAGTACTTC. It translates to CASSFLETYEQYF.

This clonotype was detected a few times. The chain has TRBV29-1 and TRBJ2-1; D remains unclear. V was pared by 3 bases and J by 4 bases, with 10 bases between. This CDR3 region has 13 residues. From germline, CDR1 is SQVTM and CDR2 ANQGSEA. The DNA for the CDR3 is TGCAGCGTTGACGTGGGGTGGTACAATGAGCAGTTCTTC. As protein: CSVDVGWYNEQFF.

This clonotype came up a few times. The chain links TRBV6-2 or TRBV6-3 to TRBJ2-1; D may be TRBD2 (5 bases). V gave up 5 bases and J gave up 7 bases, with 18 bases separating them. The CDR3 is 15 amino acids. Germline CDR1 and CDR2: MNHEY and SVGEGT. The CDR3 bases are TGTGCCAGCAGTGCCCTCGGTATGAGGGTGAATGAGCAGTTCTTC. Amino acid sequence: CASSALGMRVNEQFF.

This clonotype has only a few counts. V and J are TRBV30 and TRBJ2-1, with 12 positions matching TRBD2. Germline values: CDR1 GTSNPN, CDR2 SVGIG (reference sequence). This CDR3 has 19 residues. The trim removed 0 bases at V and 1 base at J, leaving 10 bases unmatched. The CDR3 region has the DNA TGTGCCTGGAGTGTAATGAGACTAGCGGGAGTCCAGTCCTACAATGAGCAGTTCTTC. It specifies CAWSVMRLAGVQSYNEQFF.

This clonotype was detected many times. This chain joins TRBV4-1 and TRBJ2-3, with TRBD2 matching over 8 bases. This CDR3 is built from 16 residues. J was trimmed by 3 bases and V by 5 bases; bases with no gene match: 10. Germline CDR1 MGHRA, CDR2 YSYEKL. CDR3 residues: CASSNREGSGTDTQYF. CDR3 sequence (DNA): TGCGCCAGCAGCAACCGGGAGGGCAGTGGAACAGATACGCAGTATTTT.

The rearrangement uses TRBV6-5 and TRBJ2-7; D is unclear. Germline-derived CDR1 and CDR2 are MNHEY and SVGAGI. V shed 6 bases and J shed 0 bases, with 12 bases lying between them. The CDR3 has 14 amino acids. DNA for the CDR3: TGTGCCAGCAGAGCAGGAGATAACTCCTACGAGCAGTACTTC. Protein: CASRAGDNSYEQYF.

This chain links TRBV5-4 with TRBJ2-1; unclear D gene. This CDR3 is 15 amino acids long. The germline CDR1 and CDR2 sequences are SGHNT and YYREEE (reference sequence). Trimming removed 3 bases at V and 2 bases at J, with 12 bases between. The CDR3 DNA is TGTGCCAGCAGCTCCGATTGGGGAACCTACAATGAGCAGTTCTTC. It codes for CASSSDWGTYNEQFF.

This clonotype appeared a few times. The CDR3 spells CASSLRINTGELFF. CDR3 sequence (DNA): TGTGCCAGCAGCTTACGGATTAACACCGGGGAGCTGTTTTTT. This chain links TRBV7-9 with TRBJ2-2; no firm D call. The CDR3 runs to 14 residues. V lost 2 bases, J lost 2 bases, and 6 bases lay in between. Germline lookup yields CDR1 SEHNR and CDR2 FQNEAQ (reference sequence).

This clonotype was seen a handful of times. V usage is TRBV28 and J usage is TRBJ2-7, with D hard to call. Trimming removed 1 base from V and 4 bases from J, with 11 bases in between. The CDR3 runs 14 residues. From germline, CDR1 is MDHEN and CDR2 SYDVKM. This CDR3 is CASSLSPAGYEQYF. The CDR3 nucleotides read TGTGCCAGCAGTTTATCCCCGGCTGGATACGAGCAGTACTTC.

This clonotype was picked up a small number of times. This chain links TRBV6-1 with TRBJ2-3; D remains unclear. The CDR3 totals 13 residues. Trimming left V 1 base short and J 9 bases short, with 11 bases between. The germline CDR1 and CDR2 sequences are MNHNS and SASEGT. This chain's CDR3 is CASSEGAVGTQYF. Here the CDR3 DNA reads TGTGCCAGCAGTGAAGGGGCCGTTGGGACGCAGTATTTT.

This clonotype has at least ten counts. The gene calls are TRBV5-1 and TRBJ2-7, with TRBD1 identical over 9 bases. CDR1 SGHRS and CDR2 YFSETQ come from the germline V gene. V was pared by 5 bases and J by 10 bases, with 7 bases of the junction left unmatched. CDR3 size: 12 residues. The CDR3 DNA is TGCGCCAGCAGTTTTGACAGGGGGAGACAGTACTTC. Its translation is CASSFDRGRQYF.

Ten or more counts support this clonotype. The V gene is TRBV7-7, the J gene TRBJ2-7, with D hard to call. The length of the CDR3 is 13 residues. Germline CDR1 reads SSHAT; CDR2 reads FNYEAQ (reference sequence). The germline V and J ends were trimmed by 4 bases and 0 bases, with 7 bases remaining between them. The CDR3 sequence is CASSYGFSYEQYF. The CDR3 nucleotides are TGTGCCAGCAGCTACGGGTTCTCCTACGAGCAGTACTTC.

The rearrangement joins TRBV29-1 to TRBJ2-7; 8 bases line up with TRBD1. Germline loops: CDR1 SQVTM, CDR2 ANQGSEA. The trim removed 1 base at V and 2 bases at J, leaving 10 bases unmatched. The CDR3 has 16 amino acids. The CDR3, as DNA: TGCAGCGTTGAAGTAGTCTCTGGACAGGGACCCTACGAGCAGTACTTC. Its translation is CSVEVVSGQGPYEQYF.

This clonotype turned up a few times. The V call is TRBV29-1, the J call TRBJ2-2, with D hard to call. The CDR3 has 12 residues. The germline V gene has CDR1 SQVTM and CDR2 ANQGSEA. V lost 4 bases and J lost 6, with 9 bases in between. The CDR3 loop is CSVVGGPGELFF. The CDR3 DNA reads TGCAGCGTTGTAGGTGGGCCCGGGGAGCTGTTTTTT.

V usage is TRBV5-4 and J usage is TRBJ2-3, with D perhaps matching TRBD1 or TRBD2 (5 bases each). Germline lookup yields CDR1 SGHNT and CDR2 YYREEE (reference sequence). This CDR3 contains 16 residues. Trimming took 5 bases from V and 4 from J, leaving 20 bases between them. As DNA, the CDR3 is TGTGCCAGCAGAGGGGAGAGGGGCTTAATCGCAGATACGCAGTATTTT. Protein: CASRGERGLIADTQYF.

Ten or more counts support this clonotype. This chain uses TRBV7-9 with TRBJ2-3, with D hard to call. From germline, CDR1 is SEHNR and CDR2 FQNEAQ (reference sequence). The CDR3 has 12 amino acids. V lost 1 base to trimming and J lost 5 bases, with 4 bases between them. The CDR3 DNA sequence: TGTGCCAGCAGCTTAGGGGTAGATACGCAGTATTTT. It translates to CASSLGVDTQYF.

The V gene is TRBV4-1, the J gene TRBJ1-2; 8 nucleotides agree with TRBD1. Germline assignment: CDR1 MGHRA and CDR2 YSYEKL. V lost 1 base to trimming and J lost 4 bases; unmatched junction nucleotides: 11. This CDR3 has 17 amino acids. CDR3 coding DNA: TGCGCCAGCAGCCAAGTTTATGGACAGGGCGGAATCTATGGCTACACCTTC. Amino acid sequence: CASSQVYGQGGIYGYTF.